Below are 31 T cell receptor beta chains sequenced from a single sample in a study of cytomegalovirus exposure and HLA in healthy donors. The PCR contained 60 Vbeta and 13 Jbeta primers. This table comes from immunoSEQ multiplex PCR, and its TCRdb copy is limited to in-frame clones, with some not included. Of more than 110,000 clones listed, around 75% were seen once; the top ten hold 3.1%. Source material: PBMCs. These receptors were taken from a female donor in good health and CMV-seronegative.

The genes are TRBV30 and TRBJ1-6; TRBD1 matches at 9 bases. Germline-derived CDR1 and CDR2 are GTSNPN and SVGIG (reference sequence). J was trimmed by 7 bases and V by 5 bases; bases with no gene match: 6. CDR3 length: 14 residues. The CDR3 sequence: CAWGQGIRNSPLHF. Written as DNA, the CDR3 is TGTGCCTGGGGACAGGGGATTAGGAATTCACCCCTCCACTTT. Supplemented by reference TRBV30 and TRBJ1-6, the full variable domain reads SQTIHQWPATLVQPVGSPLSLECTVEGTSNPNLYWYRQAAGRGLQLLFYSVGIGQISSEVPQNLSASRPQDRQFILSSKKLLLSDSGFYLCAWGQGIRNSPLHFGNGTRLTVT.

The chain uses TRBV19 and TRBJ2-5; 9 bases fit TRBD1. With V trimmed by 3 bases and J by 0 bases, 8 bases remained unmatched. Germline CDR1 reads LNHDA; CDR2 reads SQIVND (reference sequence). This CDR3 has 17 residues. DNA for the CDR3: TGTGCCAGTAGTATCGGGACAGGGACCCTGTACCAAGAGACCCAGTACTTC. This sequence encodes CASSIGTGTLYQETQYF.

The chain couples TRBV9 to TRBJ1-1; tentatively, D is TRBD1 (5 bases). There are 12 residues in the CDR3. In germline, CDR1 is SGDLS, CDR2 YYNGEE. Trimming took 7 bases from V and 5 from J, leaving 12 bases between them. CDR3 sequence reads: CASAGGGTEAFF. For the CDR3, the DNA is TGTGCCAGCGCCGGCGGGGGGACTGAAGCTTTCTTT.

The chain links TRBV15 to TRBJ2-6; TRBD1 aligns across 9 bases. The germline gives CDR1 LNHNV, CDR2 YYDKDF (reference sequence). The length of the CDR3 is 16 residues. V dropped 3 bases and J dropped 3; count of bases not matched to a gene: 3. CDR3 bases: TGTGCCACCAGCAGTTGGGACAGGGTTGGGGCCAACGTCCTGACTTTC. Its translation is CATSSWDRVGANVLTF.

The chain combines TRBV19 with TRBJ1-1; D may be TRBD1 (6 bases). V was pared by 9 bases and J by 1 base, with 12 bases between. The CDR3 contains 13 residues. Germline CDR1 and CDR2: LNHDA and SQIVND (reference sequence). CDR3 region: CASQGHRNTEAFF. The CDR3 coding sequence is TGTGCCAGCCAGGGACACAGGAACACTGAAGCTTTCTTT.

This chain connects TRBV27 to TRBJ2-3, with D possibly matching TRBD2 (5 bases). Trimming left V 5 bases short and J 5 bases short, with 17 bases between. CDR3 length equals 15 residues. CDR1 MNHEY and CDR2 SMNVEV come from the germline V gene (reference sequence). The CDR3 sequence is CASSPFERGKDTQYF. CDR3 sequence (DNA): TGTGCCAGCAGTCCTTTTGAACGAGGGAAAGATACGCAGTATTTT.

V and J are TRBV7-9 and TRBJ1-3; D perhaps matches TRBD1 (5 bases). Germline V gene lookup returns CDR1 SEHNR and CDR2 FQNEAQ (reference sequence). Trimming removed 5 bases from V and 12 bases from J, with 17 bases in between. CDR3 length: 13 residues. The CDR3 DNA follows: TGTGCCAGCAGCCCACAGGCCAGGCACGGCATATATTTT. It codes for CASSPQARHGIYF. Full variable domain (missing parts from reference TRBV7-9 and TRBJ1-3): DTGVSQNPRHKITKRGQNVTFRCDPISEHNRLYWYRQTLGQGPEFLTYFQNEAQLEKSRLLSDRFSAERPKGSFSTLEIQRTEQGDSAMYLCASSPQARHGIYFGEGSWLTVV.

The genes are TRBV15 and TRBJ2-7; 11 bases are a match to TRBD2. The V and J ends lost 3 bases and 5 bases, in that order; junction bases with no gene match: 3. CDR3 length: 14 residues. The germline V gene encodes CDR1 LNHNV and CDR2 YYDKDF (reference sequence). CDR3 sequence reads: CATSSGTSGDEQYF. In DNA, the CDR3 is TGTGCCACCAGCAGCGGGACTAGCGGAGACGAGCAGTACTTC.

The chain employs TRBV4-3 and TRBJ2-1; 14 nucleotides line up with TRBD2. Germline V CDR1 and CDR2: LGHNA, YSLEER. The CDR3 spans 16 residues. Unmatched junction bases numbered 10, after V lost 0 bases and J lost 15 bases. The CDR3 reads CASSQDLGLAGAPRFF. In DNA form, the CDR3 reads TGCGCCAGCAGCCAAGATCTGGGACTAGCGGGAGCTCCCCGGTTCTTC.

This clone has a single count. The genes are TRBV19 and TRBJ1-5, with D possibly TRBD1 on 6 matching bases. With 8 bases removed from V and 7 bases from J, the gap between germline ends came to 9 bases. The CDR3 is 11 residues long. Germline CDR1 and CDR2: LNHDA and SQIVND (reference sequence). CDR3 amino acids: CASGRGQPQHF. For the CDR3, the DNA is TGTGCCAGTGGGAGGGGGCAGCCCCAGCATTTT.

J is TRBJ2-5 and V is TRBV28, with D possibly matching TRBD1 (6 bases). Germline V gives CDR1 MDHEN, CDR2 SYDVKM. The CDR3 consists of 12 residues. V lost 6 bases and J 4 bases, leaving 9 bases between the germline ends. In nucleotides, the CDR3 is TGTGCCAGCAGGCAGGGGACAGAGACCCAGTACTTC. Translated, it gives CASRQGTETQYF.

This clone occurred a few times. The chain has TRBV5-6 and TRBJ2-5; D possibly corresponds to TRBD1 (5 bases). The CDR3 covers 14 residues. The V gene's germline CDR1 is SGHDT and CDR2 YYEEEE. V shed 2 bases and J shed 5 bases, with 13 bases lying between them. CDR3 bases: TGTGCCAGCAGCTTTTCGCCAGGGCCGGAGACCCAGTACTTC. It encodes CASSFSPGPETQYF.

The chain joins TRBV7-9 to TRBJ1-1; TRBD1 agrees at 8 bases. The CDR3 length is 19 residues. V lost 1 base to trimming and J lost 0 bases; unmatched junction nucleotides: 13. CDR1 SEHNR and CDR2 FQNEAQ come from the germline V gene (reference sequence). CDR3 nucleotide sequence: TGTGCCAGCAGCTTAGGTGCGGGTCAGGGGGCCCCCATGAACACTGAAGCTTTCTTT. Encoded protein: CASSLGAGQGAPMNTEAFF.

The chain joins TRBV7-6 to TRBJ2-1, with D perhaps TRBD1 (5 bases). CDR3 length: 12 residues. Trimming pared 2 bases from V and 6 bases from J, leaving 5 bases between. Germline assignment: CDR1 SGHVS and CDR2 FNYEAQ. CDR3 sequence (DNA): TGTGCCAGCAGCTTAAGGGGCAATGAGCAGTTCTTC. It is translated as CASSLRGNEQFF.

This clone was detected only once. The chain couples TRBV19 to TRBJ2-7; D possibly corresponds to TRBD1 (6 bases). Trimming took off 6 bases at V and 0 bases at J, with 15 bases between the two ends. The germline gives CDR1 LNHDA, CDR2 SQIVND (reference sequence). The CDR3 runs 15 residues. CDR3 loop: CASRLEADSSYEQYF. CDR3 coding DNA: TGTGCCAGTAGATTGGAGGCGGACAGCTCCTACGAGCAGTACTTC.

This clone was found once. V usage is TRBV5-4 and J usage is TRBJ2-1; TRBD2 might be the D (7 bases). Germline CDR1 reads SGHNT; CDR2 reads YYREEE (reference sequence). V was trimmed by 0 bases and J by 1 base, leaving 11 bases between them. The CDR3 is 16 residues long. CDR3 DNA sequence: TGTGCCAGCAGCTTGGGGGGGCGGGGGTCCTACAATGAGCAGTTCTTC. Translating it yields CASSLGGRGSYNEQFF.

The sample holds a few counts of this clone. Other DNA sequences in the same sample also yield this CDR3. The chain has TRBV7-2 and TRBJ1-1, with D possibly being TRBD1 (6 bases). The V end lost 0 bases, the J end lost 5 bases, and 7 bases lay between the germline ends. The CDR3 sequence is 13 residues long. In germline, CDR1 is SGHTA, CDR2 FQGNSA. CDR3 amino acids: CASSLARGTEAFF. In DNA, the CDR3 is TGTGCCAGCAGCTTAGCGAGGGGGACTGAAGCTTTCTTT.

The chain uses TRBV2 and TRBJ2-7, with 7 bases identical to TRBD1. J was trimmed by 2 bases and V by 8 bases; bases with no gene match: 9. CDR1 is SNHLY, CDR2 FYNNEI, per germline. The CDR3 covers 14 residues. The CDR3 here is CASLLETGTYEQYF. Here the CDR3 DNA reads TGTGCCAGCCTCCTAGAGACAGGGACCTACGAGCAGTACTTC.

This chain uses TRBV11-3 with TRBJ2-1; D call uncertain. Trimming shortened V by 3 bases and J by 2 bases, and 8 bases separated the two germline ends. Per the germline V gene, CDR1 is SGHNT and CDR2 is YENEEA. CDR3 length: 14 amino acids. CDR3 nucleotide sequence: TGTGCCAGCAGCTTCACGGTCACCTACAATGAGCAGTTCTTC. Its protein product is CASSFTVTYNEQFF.

This clone was seen only once. The CDR3 DNA sequence: TGCGCCAGCAGTCGATTCAGGCTAGCGAGGTCCTACGAGCAGTACTTC. It encodes CASSRFRLARSYEQYF. This rearrangement joins TRBV23-1 to TRBJ2-7, with D perhaps TRBD2 (6 bases). TRBV23-1 is an open reading frame, and its role is uncertain. V lost 4 bases to trimming and J lost 1 base, with 17 bases between them. CDR3 size: 16 residues.

The chain combines TRBV2 with TRBJ1-2; no firm D call. Per the germline V gene, CDR1 is SNHLY and CDR2 is FYNNEI. The V gene lost 7 bases and the J gene lost 8 bases, with 14 bases spanning the gap. The CDR3 has 12 amino acids. This CDR3 is CASNFYPMGYTF. The CDR3, as DNA: TGTGCCAGCAATTTCTATCCCATGGGCTACACCTTC.

The genes are TRBV28 and TRBJ1-4; a weak D match, TRBD1 (6 bases). The V gene's germline CDR1 is MDHEN and CDR2 SYDVKM. The CDR3 has 14 residues. Trimming stripped 6 bases from V and 4 bases from J, with 12 bases between. CDR3 amino acids: CASSQTGDNEKLFF. In DNA form, the CDR3 reads TGTGCCAGCAGCCAGACAGGAGATAATGAAAAACTGTTTTTT.

This rearrangement joins TRBV12-5 to TRBJ2-7; 7 bases agree with TRBD1. The CDR3 is 15 amino acids. V was clipped by 2 bases and J by 2 bases; unmatched bases: 6. Per germline, CDR1 LGHNT and CDR2 FRNRAP. DNA of the CDR3: TGTGCTAGTGGTTTGAAGTACAGGGGTCCCTACGAGCAGTACTTC. Translating it yields CASGLKYRGPYEQYF.

The chain is built from TRBV30 and TRBJ1-2; a possible D gene is TRBD1 (6 bases). Germline V lookup: CDR1 GTSNPN, CDR2 SVGIG (reference sequence). The CDR3 covers 14 residues. V was cut by 0 bases and J by 4 bases, with 12 bases left in between. This chain's CDR3 is CAWSVRGARYGYTF. The CDR3 nucleotides read TGTGCCTGGAGTGTTCGGGGGGCCCGCTATGGCTACACCTTC. Filled out from reference TRBV30 and TRBJ1-2, the complete variable domain reads SQTIHQWPATLVQPVGSPLSLECTVEGTSNPNLYWYRQAAGRGLQLLFYSVGIGQISSEVPQNLSASRPQDRQFILSSKKLLLSDSGFYLCAWSVRGARYGYTFGSGTRLTVV.

This clone was seen a single time. The chain uses TRBV13 and TRBJ1-2; D unresolved. Looked up from germline, CDR1 is PRHDT and CDR2 is FYEKMQ (reference sequence). The CDR3 has 13 residues. V was trimmed by 4 bases and J by 3 bases, leaving 9 bases between them. Written as DNA, the CDR3 is TGTGCCAGCAGCTCGGGTCTTCACTATGGCTACACCTTC. This gives the protein CASSSGLHYGYTF.

This clone occurred a few times. The junction does not match germline at one end; this may be a read error. The genes are TRBV5-6 and TRBJ1-5; perhaps TRBD1 as D (6 bases). Germline assignment: CDR1 SGHDT and CDR2 YYEEEE. The CDR3 contains 13 residues. The CDR3 loop reads CASTLGADQPQHF. The CDR3 bases are TGTGCCAGCACCTTGGGGGCCGATCAGCCCCAGCATTTT.

This clone has just one count. The chain has TRBV30 and TRBJ2-1; the match to TRBD2 covers 10 bases. CDR3 length: 15 amino acids. Trimming cost V 2 bases and J 4 bases; bases outside gene matches: 5. Germline lookup yields CDR1 GTSNPN and CDR2 SVGIG (reference sequence). CDR3 residues: CAWSPGTSAYNEQFF. As DNA, the CDR3 is TGTGCCTGGAGTCCCGGGACTAGCGCATACAATGAGCAGTTCTTC.

The V and J genes are TRBV7-9 and TRBJ2-1, with 10 positions matching TRBD2. J was trimmed by 6 bases and V by 5 bases; bases with no gene match: 10. CDR1 is SEHNR and CDR2 is FQNEAQ in the germline V gene (reference sequence). CDR3 length: 16 residues. As DNA, the CDR3 is TGTGCCAGCAGCCCCGCCGGGACTAGCGTTTCCAATGAGCAGTTCTTC. Translating gives CASSPAGTSVSNEQFF.

The chain's CDR3 is CASRAGTSGSQTQYF. The CDR3 nucleotides are TGTGCCAGCAGGGCCGGGACTAGCGGGAGCCAGACCCAGTACTTC. The chain has TRBV5-4 and TRBJ2-5, with TRBD2 matching over 14 bases. Trimming cost V 5 bases and J 6 bases; bases outside gene matches: 6. CDR3 size: 15 residues. Germline assignment: CDR1 SGHNT and CDR2 YYREEE (reference sequence).

In this sample, this clone is medium-sized. This chain connects TRBV2 to TRBJ1-1, with unresolved D. Germline V gene data show CDR1 as SNHLY and CDR2 as FYNNEI. The CDR3 covers 11 residues. The V gene lost 9 bases and the J gene lost 9 bases, with 14 bases spanning the gap. CDR3 in DNA: TGTGCCAGTTACGAGAACCCGAAAGCTTTCTTT. Translating it yields CASYENPKAFF. Filled out from reference TRBV2 and TRBJ1-1, the complete variable domain reads EPEVTQTPSHQVTQMGQEVILRCVPISNHLYFYWYRQILGQKVEFLVSFYNNEISEKSEIFDDQFSVERPDGSNFTLKIRSTKLEDSAMYFCASYENPKAFFGQGTRLTVV.

The gene calls are TRBV29-1 and TRBJ1-5; D may be TRBD1 (5 bases). The V end was cut by 6 bases, the J end by 5 bases, with 14 bases between. The CDR3 extends over 13 amino acids. CDR1 is SQVTM and CDR2 is ANQGSEA in the germline V gene. The CDR3 loop is CSVTGGMDQPQHF. The CDR3 coding sequence is TGCAGCGTGACCGGGGGGATGGATCAGCCCCAGCATTTT. The variable domain in full, with the rest retrieved from reference TRBV29-1 and TRBJ1-5, is SAVISQKPSRDICQRGTSLTIQCQVDSQVTMMFWYRQQPGQSLTLIATANQGSEATYESGFVIDKFPISRPNLTFSTLTVSNMSPEDSSIYLCSVTGGMDQPQHFGDGTRLSIL.